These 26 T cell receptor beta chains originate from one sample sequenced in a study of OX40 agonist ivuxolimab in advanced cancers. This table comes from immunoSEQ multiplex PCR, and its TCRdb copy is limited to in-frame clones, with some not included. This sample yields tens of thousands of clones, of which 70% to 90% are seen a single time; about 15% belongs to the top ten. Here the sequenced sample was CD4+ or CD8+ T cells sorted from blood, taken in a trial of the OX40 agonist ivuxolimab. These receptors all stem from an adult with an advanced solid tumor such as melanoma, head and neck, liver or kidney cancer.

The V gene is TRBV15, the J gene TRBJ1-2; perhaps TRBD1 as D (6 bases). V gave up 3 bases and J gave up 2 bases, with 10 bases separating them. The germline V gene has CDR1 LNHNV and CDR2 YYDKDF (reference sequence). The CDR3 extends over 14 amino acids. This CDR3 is CATSRDRDNYGYTF. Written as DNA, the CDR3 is TGTGCCACCAGCAGGGACAGAGACAACTATGGCTACACCTTC.

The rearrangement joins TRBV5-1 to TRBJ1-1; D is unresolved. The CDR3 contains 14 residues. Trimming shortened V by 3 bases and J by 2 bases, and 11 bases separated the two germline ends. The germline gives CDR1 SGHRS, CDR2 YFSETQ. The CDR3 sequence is CASSSTGPNTEAFF. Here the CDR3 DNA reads TGCGCCAGCAGCTCTACCGGCCCTAACACTGAAGCTTTCTTT.

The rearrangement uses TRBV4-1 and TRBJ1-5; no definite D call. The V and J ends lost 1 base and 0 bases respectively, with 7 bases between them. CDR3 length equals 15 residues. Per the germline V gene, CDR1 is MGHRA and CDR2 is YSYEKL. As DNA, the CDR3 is TGCGCCAGCAGCCAAGTAGTAGCTAGCAATCAGCCCCAGCATTTT. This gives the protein CASSQVVASNQPQHF.

CDR3: CASSAESSYNSPLHF. The CDR3, as DNA: TGCGCCAGCAGCGCGGAGAGCTCCTATAATTCACCCCTCCACTTT. V usage is TRBV5-1 and J usage is TRBJ1-6; D unresolved. V was cut by 4 bases and J by 0 bases, with 8 bases left in between. The germline gives CDR1 SGHRS, CDR2 YFSETQ. CDR3 size: 15 residues.

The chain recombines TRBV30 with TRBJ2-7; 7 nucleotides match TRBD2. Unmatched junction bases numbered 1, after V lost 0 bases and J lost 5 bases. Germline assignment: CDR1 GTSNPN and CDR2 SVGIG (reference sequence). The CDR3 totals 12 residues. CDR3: CAWSVLANEQYF. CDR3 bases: TGTGCCTGGAGTGTACTAGCGAACGAGCAGTACTTC.

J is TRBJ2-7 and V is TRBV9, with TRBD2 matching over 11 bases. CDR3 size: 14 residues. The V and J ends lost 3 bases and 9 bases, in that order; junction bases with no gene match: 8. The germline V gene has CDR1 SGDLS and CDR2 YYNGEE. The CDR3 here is CASSELLAGDSQYF. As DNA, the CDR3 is TGTGCCAGCAGCGAACTACTAGCGGGAGACTCGCAGTACTTC.

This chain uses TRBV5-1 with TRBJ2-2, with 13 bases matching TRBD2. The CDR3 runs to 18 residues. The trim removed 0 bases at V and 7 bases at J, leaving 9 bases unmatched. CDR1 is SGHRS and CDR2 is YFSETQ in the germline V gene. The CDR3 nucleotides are TGCGCCAGCAGCTTGGGCGGGACTAGCGGGGCGCCAGTCGGGGAGCTGTTTTTT. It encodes CASSLGGTSGAPVGELFF. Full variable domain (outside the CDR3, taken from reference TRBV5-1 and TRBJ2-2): KAGVTQTPRYLIKTRGQQVTLSCSPISGHRSVSWYQQTPGQGLQFLFEYFSETQRNKGNFPGRFSGRQFSNSRSEMNVSTLELGDSALYLCASSLGGTSGAPVGELFFGEGSRLTVL.

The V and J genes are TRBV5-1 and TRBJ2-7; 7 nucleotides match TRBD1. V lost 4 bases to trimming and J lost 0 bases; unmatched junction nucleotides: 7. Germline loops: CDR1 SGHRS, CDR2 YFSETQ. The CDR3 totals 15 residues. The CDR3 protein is CASSPDRFSSYEQYV. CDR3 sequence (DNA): TGCGCCAGCAGCCCGGACAGGTTTAGCTCCTACGAGCAGTACGTC.

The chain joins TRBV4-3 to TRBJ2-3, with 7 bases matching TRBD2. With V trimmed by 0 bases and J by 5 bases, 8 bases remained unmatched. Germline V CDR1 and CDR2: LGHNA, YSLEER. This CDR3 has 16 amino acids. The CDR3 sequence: CASSQDRTRGVDTQYF. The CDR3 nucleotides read TGCGCCAGCAGCCAAGATCGGACTAGAGGGGTAGATACGCAGTATTTT.

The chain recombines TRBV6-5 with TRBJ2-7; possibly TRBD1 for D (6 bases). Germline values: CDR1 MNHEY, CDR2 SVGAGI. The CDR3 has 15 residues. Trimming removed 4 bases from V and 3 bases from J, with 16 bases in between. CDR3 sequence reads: CASSSITTGYYEQYF. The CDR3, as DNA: TGTGCCAGCAGTTCCATCACGACAGGTTACTACGAGCAGTACTTC.

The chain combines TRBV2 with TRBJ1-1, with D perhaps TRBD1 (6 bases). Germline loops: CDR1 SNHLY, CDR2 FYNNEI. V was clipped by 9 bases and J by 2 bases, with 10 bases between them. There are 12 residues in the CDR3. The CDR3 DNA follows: TGTGCCAGACCACAGGGAAACACTGAAGCTTTCTTT. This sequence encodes CARPQGNTEAFF.

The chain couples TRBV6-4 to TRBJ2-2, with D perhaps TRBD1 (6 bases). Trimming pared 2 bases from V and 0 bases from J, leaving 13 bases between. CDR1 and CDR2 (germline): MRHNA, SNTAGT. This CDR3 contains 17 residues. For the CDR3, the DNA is TGTGCCAGCAGTGACAGGGGGACACTCGCGAACACCGGGGAGCTGTTTTTT. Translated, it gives CASSDRGTLANTGELFF.

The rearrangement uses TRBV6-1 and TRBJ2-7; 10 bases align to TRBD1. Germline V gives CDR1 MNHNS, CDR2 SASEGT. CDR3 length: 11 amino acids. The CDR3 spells CASSEVGQGDV. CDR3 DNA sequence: TGTGCCAGCAGTGAAGTAGGACAGGGGGACGTC.

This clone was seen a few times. The CDR3 region is CASSPGTYMNTEAFF. The CDR3 DNA is TGTGCCAGCAGCCCAGGGACATACATGAACACTGAAGCTTTCTTT. The V call is TRBV9, the J call TRBJ1-1, with a weak D call TRBD1 (6 bases). This CDR3 region has 15 residues. V was shortened by 4 bases and J by 0 bases, with 13 bases between the two germline ends. CDR1 SGDLS and CDR2 YYNGEE come from the germline V gene.

The CDR3 spells CASSRLVGSRAGTGELFF. DNA of the CDR3: TGTGCCAGCAGCCGACTCGTGGGCAGCCGAGCGGGCACCGGGGAGCTGTTTTTT. The chain recombines TRBV5-6 with TRBJ2-2; tentatively, D is TRBD2 (6 bases). There are 18 residues in the CDR3. Trimming took 4 bases from V and 4 from J, leaving 23 bases between them. In germline, CDR1 is SGHDT, CDR2 YYEEEE.

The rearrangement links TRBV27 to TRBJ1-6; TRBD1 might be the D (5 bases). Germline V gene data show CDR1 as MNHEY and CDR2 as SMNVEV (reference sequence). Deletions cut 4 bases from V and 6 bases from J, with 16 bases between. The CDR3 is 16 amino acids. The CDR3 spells CASSSYGTESNSPLHF. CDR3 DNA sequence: TGTGCCAGCAGTTCGTACGGGACTGAGAGTAATTCACCCCTCCACTTT.

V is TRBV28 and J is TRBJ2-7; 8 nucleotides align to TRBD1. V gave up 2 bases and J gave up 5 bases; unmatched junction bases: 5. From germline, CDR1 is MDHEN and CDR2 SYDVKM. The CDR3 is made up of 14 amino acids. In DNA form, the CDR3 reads TGTGCCAGCAGTTTACAGGGGGCTTGGGACGAGCAGTACTTC. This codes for CASSLQGAWDEQYF.

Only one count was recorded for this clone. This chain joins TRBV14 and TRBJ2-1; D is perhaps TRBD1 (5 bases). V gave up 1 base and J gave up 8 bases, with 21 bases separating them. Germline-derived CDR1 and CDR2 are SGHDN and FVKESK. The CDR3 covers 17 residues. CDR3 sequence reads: CASSQVISKGPLHEQFF. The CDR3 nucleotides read TGTGCCAGCAGCCAAGTAATTTCTAAGGGGCCTCTCCATGAGCAGTTCTTC.

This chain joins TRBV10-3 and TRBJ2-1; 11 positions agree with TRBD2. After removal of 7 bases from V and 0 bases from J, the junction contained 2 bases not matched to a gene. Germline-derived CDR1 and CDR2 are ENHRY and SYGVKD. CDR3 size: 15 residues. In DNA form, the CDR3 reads TGTGCCATCAAGGGACTAGCGGACTCCTACAATGAGCAGTTCTTC. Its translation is CAIKGLADSYNEQFF.

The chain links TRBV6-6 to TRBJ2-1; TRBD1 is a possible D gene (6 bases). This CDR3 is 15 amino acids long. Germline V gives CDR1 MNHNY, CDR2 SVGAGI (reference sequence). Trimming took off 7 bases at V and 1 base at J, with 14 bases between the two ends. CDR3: CASNSLGASYNEQFF. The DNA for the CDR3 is TGTGCCAGCAATAGCTTGGGGGCTTCCTACAATGAGCAGTTCTTC.

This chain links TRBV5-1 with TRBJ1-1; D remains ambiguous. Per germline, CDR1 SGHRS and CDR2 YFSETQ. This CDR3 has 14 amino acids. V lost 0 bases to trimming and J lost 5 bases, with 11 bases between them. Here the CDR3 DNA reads TGCGCCAGCAGCTTGGCCGGGTCTTGGACTGAAGCTTTCTTT. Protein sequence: CASSLAGSWTEAFF.

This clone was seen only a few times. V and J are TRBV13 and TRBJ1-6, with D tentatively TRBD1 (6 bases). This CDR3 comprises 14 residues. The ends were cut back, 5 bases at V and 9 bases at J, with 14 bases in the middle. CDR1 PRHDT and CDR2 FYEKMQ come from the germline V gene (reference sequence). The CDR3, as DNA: TGTGCCAGCAGCCCCACTGGGGGGCCTTCACCCCTCCACTTT. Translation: CASSPTGGPSPLHF.

The CDR3, as DNA: TGCGCCAGCAGCCTCCAACATTCCGGGACAGGGATCTACGAGCAGTACTTC. This codes for CASSLQHSGTGIYEQYF. The chain uses TRBV4-1 and TRBJ2-7; 9 nucleotides align to TRBD1. There are 17 residues in the CDR3. The trim removed 4 bases at V and 3 bases at J, leaving 13 bases unmatched. Germline V CDR1 and CDR2: MGHRA, YSYEKL.

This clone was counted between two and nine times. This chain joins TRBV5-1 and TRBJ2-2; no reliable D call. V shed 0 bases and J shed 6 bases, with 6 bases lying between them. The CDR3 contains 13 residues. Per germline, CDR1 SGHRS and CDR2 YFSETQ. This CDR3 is CASSLGYAGELFF. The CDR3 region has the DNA TGCGCCAGCAGCTTGGGGTACGCCGGGGAGCTGTTTTTT.

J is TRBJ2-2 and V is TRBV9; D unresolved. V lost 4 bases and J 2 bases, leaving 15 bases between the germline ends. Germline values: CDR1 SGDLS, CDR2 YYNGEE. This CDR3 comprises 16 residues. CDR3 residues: CASSRDPQRNTGELFF. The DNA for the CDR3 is TGTGCCAGCAGCAGAGACCCGCAACGCAACACCGGGGAGCTGTTTTTT.

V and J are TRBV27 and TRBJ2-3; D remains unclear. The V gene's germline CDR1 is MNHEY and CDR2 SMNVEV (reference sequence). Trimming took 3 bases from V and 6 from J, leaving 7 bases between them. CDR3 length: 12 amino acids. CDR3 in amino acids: CASSFDGDTQYF. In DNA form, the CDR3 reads TGTGCCAGCAGTTTTGATGGGGATACGCAGTATTTT.